These 5 T cell receptor beta chains were sequenced from one sample in a study of blood T cells in healthy people across ages. Combining a sample-barcoded 5' primer with a J-beta primer mix, a second PCR ran for about 7 to 12 cycles. TCRdb re-analysed the 5' RACE reads in MiXCR, keeping a single row per CDR3 protein. The sample lists around 650,000 distinct CDR3 sequences, approximately 29% occurring once. Sequenced: blood. The receptors were sampled from a woman of 80 years or more in good health.

This clonotype was seen only a few times. This sequence joins TRBV15 and TRBJ1-4; D uncertain. CDR1 is LNHNV and CDR2 is YYDKDF in the germline V gene (reference sequence). Trimming took 0 bases from V and 3 from J, leaving 11 bases between them. The CDR3 runs to 16 residues. CDR3 coding DNA: TGTGCCACCAGCAGAGATCTTAGCCGTGCTAATGAAAAACTGTTTTTT. It translates to CATSRDLSRANEKLFF.

This clonotype was seen many times. J is TRBJ1-6 and V is TRBV6-5, with D possibly matching TRBD1 (6 bases). From germline, CDR1 is MNHEY and CDR2 SVGAGI. The V end was cut by 6 bases, the J end by 5 bases, with 8 bases between. The CDR3 is made up of 13 amino acids. CDR3 residues: CASRRGNNSPLHF. CDR3 sequence (DNA): TGTGCCAGCAGGAGGGGGAATAATTCACCCCTCCACTTT.

In its sample, this clonotype was seen many times. This chain links TRBV5-6 with TRBJ2-7; 11 bases are a match to TRBD1. V was clipped by 0 bases and J by 5 bases; unmatched bases: 4. The CDR3 consists of 15 residues. Germline-derived CDR1 and CDR2 are SGHDT and YYEEEE. The DNA for the CDR3 is TGTGCCAGCAGCTTGGATCGGACAGGGGGCGACGAGCAGTACTTC. Translation: CASSLDRTGGDEQYF.

As for this clonotype: The junction does not match germline at one end; this may be a read error. V gene TRBV15 combines with J gene TRBJ1-5; 9 nucleotides line up with TRBD1. The CDR3 has 15 residues. The germline gives CDR1 LNHNV, CDR2 YYDKDF (reference sequence). The CDR3 DNA follows: TGTGCCGCCAGCAGAGACAGGGGGGGCAATCAGCCCCAGCATTTT. It codes for CAASRDRGGNQPQHF.

This clonotype appeared many times. The rearrangement uses TRBV4-3 and TRBJ2-3; 8 bases agree with TRBD1. Germline CDR1 is LGHNA and CDR2 is YSLEER. This CDR3 region has 16 residues. The V segment lost 0 bases and the J segment 3 bases; nucleotides outside the gene matches: 5. CDR3 protein: CASSQDTGGITDTQYF. CDR3 DNA sequence: TGCGCCAGCAGCCAAGATACAGGGGGGATTACAGATACGCAGTATTTT.